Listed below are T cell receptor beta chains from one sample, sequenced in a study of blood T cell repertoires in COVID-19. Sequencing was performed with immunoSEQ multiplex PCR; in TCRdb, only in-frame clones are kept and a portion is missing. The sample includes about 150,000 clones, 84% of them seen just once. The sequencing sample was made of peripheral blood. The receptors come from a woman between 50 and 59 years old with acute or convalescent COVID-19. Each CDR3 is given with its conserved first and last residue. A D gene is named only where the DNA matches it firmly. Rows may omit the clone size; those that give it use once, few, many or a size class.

TGCGCCAGCAGCCAAGATAGCGGGCCCTACGAGCAGTACTTC | CASSQDSGPYEQYF | TRBJ2-7 | NA | TRBD2 | TRBV4-1
TGTGCCAGCAGGCCGTTCGGGGGTACTATGAGGGGCTACACCTTC | CASRPFGGTMRGYTF | TRBJ1-2 | NA | NA | TRBV2
TGTGCCAGCAGCCCAAGGACTAGCGGGATGGGAAGCTCCTACAATGAGCAGTTCTTC | CASSPRTSGMGSSYNEQFF | TRBJ2-1 | NA | TRBD2 | TRBV5-4
TGTGCCAGCAGCCAGCCGGGACTAGCGCAAAGAGAGCAGTACTTC | CASSQPGLAQREQYF | TRBJ2-7 | once | TRBD2 | TRBV11-2
TGTGCCAGCAGCGTTGGGACAGGGGAGAACACTGAAGCTTTCTTT | CASSVGTGENTEAFF | TRBJ1-1 | NA | TRBD1 | TRBV9
TGTGCCAGCAGCTCCCAGCTTTCAGGGGCTTCACCCCTCCACTTT | CASSSQLSGASPLHF | TRBJ1-6 | NA | NA | TRBV7-2
TGTGCCAGCAGTGAACCACAGGGTAACAACTATGGCTACACCTTC | CASSEPQGNNYGYTF | TRBJ1-2 | NA | NA | TRBV25-1
TGTGCCAGCAGCTTTATGAGCTATAGCAATCAGCCCCAGCATTTT | CASSFMSYSNQPQHF | TRBJ1-5 | few | NA | TRBV5-6
TGCAGCGTTGACACTAGCGGGATCGGCGATACGCAGTATTTT | CSVDTSGIGDTQYF | TRBJ2-3 | NA | TRBD2 | TRBV29-1
TGCGCCAGCAGTGAGTCTCAGGGAGGGGGTGAAAAACTGTTTTTT | CASSESQGGGEKLFF | TRBJ1-4 | NA | NA | TRBV10-1
TGTGCCAGCAGCGCCGGGACTTTCTACGAGCAGTACTTC | CASSAGTFYEQYF | TRBJ2-7 | NA | NA | TRBV7-9
TGTGCCAGCAGCCTAGGACTGGGAACTAATGAAAAACTGTTTTTT | CASSLGLGTNEKLFF | TRBJ1-4 | NA | NA | TRBV7-8
TGTGCCAGCAGTTTTTCTAGCGGGGGCTCTGGTGACTTC | CASSFSSGGSGDF | TRBJ2-5 | NA | TRBD2 | TRBV12-3/TRBV12-4
NA | CASSKALVVGTGSPYEQYF | TRBJ2-7 | once | NA | TRBV21-1
TGTGCCAGCAGCTTAGTCTCCAGCGGGGGCTTCAATGAGCAGTTCTTC | CASSLVSSGGFNEQFF | TRBJ2-1 | NA | TRBD2 | TRBV7-2
TGTGCCAGCAGCTTATTTCAAGGCGGGGGGTATGTTCACGACGAGCAGTACTTC | CASSLFQGGGYVHDEQYF | TRBJ2-7 | NA | TRBD2 | TRBV7-2
TGTGCCAGCAGTATACAGACTAATGAAAAACTGTTTTTT | CASSIQTNEKLFF | TRBJ1-4 | NA | NA | TRBV6-5
TGTGCCTGGAGTGATTACCACCTACAGGGGCCCATTGAAGCTTTCTTT | CAWSDYHLQGPIEAFF | TRBJ1-1 | NA | TRBD1 | TRBV30
TGTGCCAGTAGTAGGGGGGGGCAGGGAAAAACTAACTATGGCTACACCTTC | CASSRGGQGKTNYGYTF | TRBJ1-2 | once | NA | TRBV19
TGTGCCAGCAGCCCCGAGGGCTATGGCTACACCTTC | CASSPEGYGYTF | TRBJ1-2 | NA | NA | TRBV7-9
TGTGCCAGCAGCTTGGCACAGGGTGGTGGAAAACTGTTTTTT | CASSLAQGGGKLFF | TRBJ1-4 | few | NA | TRBV5-4
TGTGCCAGCAGCTTAGCGGGAGTGGCCGGGGAGCTGTTTTTT | CASSLAGVAGELFF | TRBJ2-2 | NA | NA | TRBV7-8
TGCGCCAGCAGTGAGTCCCGAGTCGGAGCTTTCTTT | CASSESRVGAFF | TRBJ1-1 | NA | NA | TRBV10-1
TGCGCCAGCAGCTTGAATCTGGCAGGGGGCAACTATGGCTACACCTTC | CASSLNLAGGNYGYTF | TRBJ1-2 | NA | TRBD1 | TRBV5-1
TGTGCCAGTCGGGACAGGGCCGGAGGCTACACCTTC | CASRDRAGGYTF | TRBJ1-2 | NA | TRBD1 | TRBV19
TGTGCCAGCAGGGGACAGGGTAACACTGAAGCTTTCTTT | CASRGQGNTEAFF | TRBJ1-1 | NA | TRBD1 | TRBV28
TGTGCCAGCAGCCTAGATGGCGATTCACCCCTCCACTTT | CASSLDGDSPLHF | TRBJ1-6 | few | NA | TRBV6-5
TGTGCCAGCAGCCAAGAGCTCTTAGGGGGCGTTCTGGGTTACACCTTC | CASSQELLGGVLGYTF | TRBJ1-2 | NA | TRBD1 | TRBV3-1/TRBV3-2
TGCGCCAGCAGCCAAGTACCTCAAGAGAGCTCCTACGAGCAGTACTTC | CASSQVPQESSYEQYF | TRBJ2-7 | NA | NA | TRBV4-3
TGTGCCAGCAGGTACAGGGGCCCTGAAGCTTTCTTT | CASRYRGPEAFF | TRBJ1-1 | NA | TRBD1 | TRBV11-2
TGTGCCAGCAGTTCCAGAAGGACTAGCGAGCTCACCGGGGAGCTGTTTTTT | CASSSRRTSELTGELFF | TRBJ2-2 | NA | TRBD2 | TRBV27
TGTGCCAGCAGCTTAGCCGCGATCAACTCCTATAATTCACCCCTCCACTTT | CASSLAAINSYNSPLHF | TRBJ1-6 | NA | NA | TRBV7-8
TGCAGCGTTCTGGGGGGTTGGAACACTGAAGCTTTCTTT | CSVLGGWNTEAFF | TRBJ1-1 | NA | NA | TRBV29-1
TGTGCCAGCAGGACTGGGCAGGGCAATGAGCAGTTCTTC | CASRTGQGNEQFF | TRBJ2-1 | NA | NA | TRBV7-2
TGTGCCAGCAGTTACGGGCTAGCGGGGCGCTTTCTCCGCCGACCTCAAGAGACCCAGTACTTC | CASSYGLAGRFLRRPQETQYF | TRBJ2-5 | once | TRBD2 | TRBV6-2/TRBV6-3
TGTGCCAGCAGCCGACTGGGGGGGAACACCGGGGAGCTGTTTTTT | CASSRLGGNTGELFF | TRBJ2-2 | NA | NA | TRBV7-6
TGTGCCAGCAACGGGGGGGCAGGAAACACTGAAGCTTTCTTT | CASNGGAGNTEAFF | TRBJ1-1 | NA | NA | TRBV9
TGCGCCAGCAGCCAGGCAGGGGGCAACCGGCCTGAAAAACTGTTTTTT | CASSQAGGNRPEKLFF | TRBJ1-4 | once | TRBD1 | TRBV4-3
TGTGCCAGCAGCCCCGAGGTTTGGGACTCCGGGGGAGAGCAGTACTTC | CASSPEVWDSGGEQYF | TRBJ2-7 | NA | NA | TRBV5-4